This T cell receptor beta chain was observed in a study of T cell responses to AZD1222 COVID-19 vaccine (dated by TCRdb to the early 2020s). General notes on the study: Because spike-specific TCR depth and breadth did not differ between the two schedules, AZD1222 recipients who got a second dose at roughly 4 weeks were pooled with those who got a second dose at roughly 12 weeks. Trial participants were enrolled into age subgroups of 18-55, 56-69 and 70-plus years, which contained around 140, 26 and 57 TCR-sequenced participants, respectively. TCR sequencing was performed for roughly 240 trial participants, of whom about 200 were given two doses of AZD1222 and around 25 were given two doses of MenACWY control vaccine.

This clone was seen just once. Its recognized antigen is unknown. No much larger clonotype is one base removed from it; base qualities were not supplied. General conclusions and limits of the study: CD4 TCRs associated with the vaccine covered the entire spike protein, and the dominant responses were in regions 160-218 and 743-854. Spike-specific TCR breadth and depth rose significantly after two AZD1222 doses compared with day 0 and with MenACWY recipients. Epitopes outside the regions mutated in the B.1.351 and B.1.1.7 variants were reportedly recognized by nearly half of the unique spike-specific TCRs. Conclusions about previously exposed vaccinees are limited, since just 5 to 7 AZD1222 recipients were seropositive for SARS-CoV-2 at baseline. Participants were mostly white British, with more females than males. The authors suggested clonal diversity may have been underestimated. Because no samples from the day 14 peak response were available, repertoires could be characterized only after the peak T cell response. The 56-69-year group was small, and its depth increase did not reach significance, likely because of low power.

Per the publication, the time point label means: baseline before first vaccination. Samples from vaccinated people were obtained from the UK trials COV001 and COV002, which included a single-blind randomized controlled phase 2/3 trial of AZD1222 (ChAdOx1 nCoV-19) in healthy adults. For TCRbeta chain sequencing, PBMC samples from trial participants were taken at day 0 and at day 28 after the second dose. The CDR3 regions of human TCRbeta chains were subjected to immunosequencing. The paper's data handling went like this. TCRs in the repertoires were compared against a reference library of SARS-CoV-2-specific TCRs that had been generated with the MIRA antigen-specificity platform. Breadth was defined as the fraction of unique TCRs that were SARS-CoV-2-associated. Depth was defined as the fraction of total T cells that were SARS-CoV-2-associated. Using the MIRA data, each spike-specific TCR was mapped to the spike region that the TCR reacts to and placed in a CD4 or CD8 class. Log10-transformed breadth and depth values were compared by one-way ANOVA with Sidak's multiple comparisons tests. Here the immuneACCESS table is served through TCRdb, limited to in-frame sequences with V and J called. Missing clones are a known gap in these copies; in checked studies unresolved V genes cover under half, and the rest lacks a known reason. The V and J calls and clone size are taken from that table; D and trimming were inferred from the DNA. For this sample the table gives around 130,000 clones, of which 75% to 90% were detected only once. Jointly, the top ten make up around 5% of the sample.

This TCR was sampled from an adult in good health. Material: peripheral blood, obtained on day 0 of AZD1222 vaccination.

The DNA sequence is given as TGTGCCAGCAGGCCAGCCGGGGATACGCAGTATTTT. Its amino acids are CASRPAGDTQYF. Recombination joined TRBV27 with TRBJ2-3, with the D gene uncertain. The germline V gene (reference sequence) yields MNHEY for CDR1 and SMNVEV for CDR2. A distance of 10 bases separates the germline ends of V and J, which lose 6 bases and 6 bases respectively. The CDR3 measures 12 amino acids from cysteine to phenylalanine. The entry retains the CDR3 DNA only, 36 bases that are in frame from base 1.